The clone carrying this TCR beta chain has more than one count but fewer than ten. TCRdb re-called the 5' RACE reads with MiXCR, one entry per CDR3 protein. The sample includes hundreds of thousands of distinct CDR3 sequences, 9% to 15% of them seen just once. This entry is derived from a study of T cells after yellow fever vaccination. Germline V CDR1 and CDR2: SNHLY, FYNNEI. The CDR3 covers 14 residues. V dropped 8 bases and J dropped 6 bases, with 17 bases sitting between them. This material consisted of PBMCs, taken on the day of the yellow fever booster vaccination. The V call is TRBV2, the J call TRBJ2-1, with D possibly being TRBD1 or TRBD2 (5 bases each). This TCR came from a man younger than 45 who received the YFV17D yellow fever vaccine. The CDR3 sequence: CASGSRGGSNEQFF. In DNA form, the CDR3 reads TGTGCCAGCGGCTCCCGGGGCGGTTCCAATGAGCAGTTCTTC. The full variable domain, in which reference TRBV2 and TRBJ2-1 provide the parts outside the CDR3, is EPEVTQTPSHQVTQMGQEVILRCVPISNHLYFYWYRQILGQKVEFLVSFYNNEISEKSEIFDDQFSVERPDGSNFTLKIRSTKLEDSAMYFCASGSRGGSNEQFFGPGTRLTVL.